This passage covers 31 T cell receptor beta chains from one sample sequenced in a study of blood T cells in healthy people across ages. Next came a second PCR, run for about 6 to 12 cycles, which used a sample-barcoded 5' primer along with a J-beta primer mix. TCRdb reprocessed the 5' RACE reads via MiXCR and lists one record per CDR3 protein. The sample lists more than 700,000 distinct CDR3 sequences, about 42% occurring once. What was sequenced was blood. The source is a man older than 75 in good health.

This clonotype was observed a few times. The CDR3 DNA reads TGCAGTGCTGGTGGGCCTATACAGGGCAAAAACATTCAGTACTTC. Residues: CSAGGPIQGKNIQYF. The chain combines TRBV20-1 with TRBJ2-4; D is possibly TRBD1 (6 bases). The ends were cut back, 5 bases at V and 3 bases at J, with 17 bases in the middle. The germline V gene has CDR1 DFQATT and CDR2 SNEGSKA (reference sequence). CDR3 length equals 15 residues.

V and J are TRBV9 and TRBJ2-7, with TRBD1 matching over 10 bases. Germline loops: CDR1 SGDLS, CDR2 YYNGEE. The CDR3 length is 16 residues. The trim removed 2 bases at V and 3 bases at J, leaving 8 bases unmatched. The DNA for the CDR3 is TGTGCCAGCAGCGTTGAAGGGGACAGGGGAGTCTACGAGCAGTACTTC. Translation gives CASSVEGDRGVYEQYF. The full variable domain, completed using reference TRBV9 and TRBJ2-7, is DSGVTQTPKHLITATGQRVTLRCSPRSGDLSVYWYQQSLDQGLQFLIQYYNGEERAKGNILERFSAQQFPDLHSELNLSSLELGDSALYFCASSVEGDRGVYEQYFGPGTRLTVT.

This chain links TRBV15 with TRBJ2-1; the match to TRBD1 covers 10 bases. Trimming at V came to 0 bases and at J to 7 bases, leaving 9 bases not matched to a gene. Germline CDR1 LNHNV, CDR2 YYDKDF (reference sequence). CDR3 length equals 17 residues. The CDR3 is CATSREGTGALFNEQFF. The DNA of the CDR3 is TGTGCCACCAGCAGAGAAGGGACAGGGGCCCTATTTAATGAGCAGTTCTTC.

V and J are TRBV28 and TRBJ2-5; D is tentatively TRBD1 or TRBD2 (5 bases each). CDR1 is MDHEN and CDR2 is SYDVKM in the germline V gene. V lost 6 bases and J 5 bases, leaving 13 bases between the germline ends. There are 13 residues in the CDR3. The CDR3 spells CASRRGVRETQYF. CDR3 nucleotides: TGTGCCAGCAGGCGAGGGGTTCGGGAGACCCAGTACTTC.

The rearrangement joins TRBV28 to TRBJ2-5, with TRBD2 matching 9 bases. The end of the DNA aligns better with TRBJ2-7, so the J call may be wrong. CDR3 length equals 16 residues. Germline values: CDR1 MDHEN, CDR2 SYDVKM. This CDR3 reads CASSLPGLADSYEQYF. The CDR3 DNA sequence: TGTGCCAGCAGTTTACCGGGACTAGCAGACTCCTACGAGCAGTACTTC.

This clonotype was observed many times. The genes are TRBV7-2 and TRBJ2-3; D is undetermined. Germline loops: CDR1 SGHTA, CDR2 FQGNSA. The V end lost 0 bases, the J end lost 1 base, and 5 bases lay between the germline ends. The CDR3 covers 14 residues. CDR3 loop: CASSLAGRTDTQYF. The CDR3 nucleotides read TGTGCCAGCAGCTTAGCGGGTCGCACAGATACGCAGTATTTT.

V gene TRBV21-1 combines with J gene TRBJ2-1; the table calls TRBD2, which could not be checked here. TRBV21-1 is termed a pseudogene. This CDR3 contains 16 residues. The DNA of the CDR3 is TGTGCCAGCAACATACCGGGACTAGCGGGAGAAAATGAGCAGTTCTTC. As protein: CASNIPGLAGENEQFF.

The chain is built from TRBV7-2 and TRBJ1-2; D is unresolved. V shed 5 bases and J shed 4 bases, with 14 bases lying between them. The CDR3 contains 14 residues. Germline V gene data show CDR1 as SGHTA and CDR2 as FQGNSA. CDR3 region: CASSVQQQSYGYTF. The CDR3 DNA sequence: TGTGCCAGCAGCGTACAACAGCAATCCTATGGCTACACCTTC.

The CDR3 loop reads CAWRKDTYGYTF. The CDR3 bases are TGTGCCTGGCGAAAGGACACCTATGGCTACACCTTC. The chain couples TRBV30 to TRBJ1-2; D might be TRBD1 (5 bases). CDR3 length: 12 residues. CDR1 and CDR2 (germline): GTSNPN, SVGIG (reference sequence). Trimming cost V 5 bases and J 4 bases, with 11 bases left between them.

This clonotype was detected only a few times. The chain combines TRBV6-2 or TRBV6-3 with TRBJ2-5; the match to TRBD1 covers 10 bases. Germline CDR1 and CDR2: MNHEY and SVGEGT. The CDR3 contains 17 residues. J gave up 5 bases and V 6 bases, and 15 bases lay outside the gene matches. The CDR3 is CASRPAGTGENTETQYF. In DNA, the CDR3 is TGTGCCAGCAGACCCGCCGGGACAGGGGAAAATACGGAGACCCAGTACTTC.

V gene TRBV20-1 combines with J gene TRBJ1-1; 7 nucleotides line up with TRBD1. J was trimmed by 2 bases and V by 2 bases; bases with no gene match: 8. Looked up from germline, CDR1 is DFQATT and CDR2 is SNEGSKA (reference sequence). The CDR3 has 15 amino acids. The CDR3 sequence is CSARTPTGANTEAFF. In nucleotides, the CDR3 is TGCAGTGCTAGAACTCCTACAGGGGCCAACACTGAAGCTTTCTTT.

This rearrangement joins TRBV7-2 to TRBJ2-1; D not resolved. The CDR3 contains 13 residues. Trimming pared 3 bases from V and 3 bases from J, leaving 6 bases between. The germline CDR1 and CDR2 sequences are SGHTA and FQGNSA. CDR3 DNA sequence: TGTGCCAGCAGCTTGCTAGACTACAATGAGCAGTTCTTC. Protein: CASSLLDYNEQFF.

This clonotype was observed a single time. The V gene is TRBV10-3, the J gene TRBJ2-5; 14 nucleotides match TRBD2. The germline V gene encodes CDR1 ENHRY and CDR2 SYGVKD. This CDR3 comprises 15 residues. Germline trimming cut 8 bases from V and 5 bases from J; bases unmatched to any gene: 7. The CDR3 DNA sequence: TGTGCCATCGGACTAGCGGGGGGTAGTACGGAGACCCAGTACTTC. Encoded protein: CAIGLAGGSTETQYF.

This clonotype was detected only a few times. The chain joins TRBV20-1 to TRBJ2-3; 11 nucleotides line up with TRBD2. J lost 6 bases, V lost 4 bases, and 6 bases had no gene match. Germline-derived CDR1 and CDR2 are DFQATT and SNEGSKA (reference sequence). The CDR3 is made up of 14 amino acids. The CDR3 coding sequence is TGCAGTGCTATATTAGCGGGAGGGAGGGATACGCAGTATTTT. It specifies CSAILAGGRDTQYF.

This clonotype was observed at least ten times. The CDR3 region is CASRPGTVHHYGYTF. The CDR3 DNA reads TGTGCCAGCAGGCCTGGGACAGTTCACCACTATGGCTACACCTTC. The chain joins TRBV27 to TRBJ1-2; TRBD1 matches at 7 bases. The CDR3 contains 15 residues. Germline-derived CDR1 and CDR2 are MNHEY and SMNVEV (reference sequence). With 6 bases clipped from V and 3 bases from J, the junction kept 10 bases outside the gene matches.

The V gene is TRBV12-3 or TRBV12-4, the J gene TRBJ2-4; 10 bases align to TRBD2. TRBJ2-5 matches the DNA end more closely, so the J call is doubtful. This CDR3 has 17 residues. DNA of the CDR3: TGTGCCAGCAGTTTGCGTGTACTAGCGGGAACCAGAGAGACCCAGTACTTC. This gives the protein CASSLRVLAGTRETQYF.

This clonotype has a handful of counts. The gene calls are TRBV27 and TRBJ2-1; 12 bases are a match to TRBD1. V dropped 2 bases and J dropped 8; count of bases not matched to a gene: 1. This CDR3 has 14 residues. Germline V gene data show CDR1 as MNHEY and CDR2 as SMNVEV (reference sequence). DNA for the CDR3: TGTGCCAGCAGTTTAGGGACAGGGGGCGATGAGCAGTTCTTC. It translates to CASSLGTGGDEQFF.

The genes are TRBV4-3 and TRBJ2-5; 8 bases line up with TRBD1. Germline V gene sequence: CDR1 LGHNA, CDR2 YSLEER. This CDR3 comprises 15 residues. J was trimmed by 13 bases and V by 0 bases; bases with no gene match: 13. The CDR3 loop is CASSQDGGGQGASYF. CDR3 nucleotides: TGCGCCAGCAGCCAAGATGGAGGTGGACAGGGTGCTTCGTACTTC.

This clonotype is a singleton in its sample. The chain joins TRBV28 to TRBJ2-5, with D hard to call. Deletions cut 4 bases from V and 4 bases from J, with 10 bases between. Germline CDR1 is MDHEN and CDR2 is SYDVKM. This CDR3 region has 13 residues. The CDR3 DNA reads as TGTGCCAGCAGTTCGCGGCCCACAGAGACCCAGTACTTC. Amino acid sequence: CASSSRPTETQYF.

In its sample, this clonotype was seen a few times. The chain links TRBV20-1 to TRBJ1-3; 9 bases line up with TRBD1. The CDR3 has 16 amino acids. J gave up 0 bases and V 0 bases, and 3 bases lay outside the gene matches. Germline CDR1 reads DFQATT; CDR2 reads SNEGSKA (reference sequence). The CDR3 coding sequence is TGCAGTGCTAGAGATCGGACAGGGGACTCTGGAAACACCATATATTTT. Translating gives CSARDRTGDSGNTIYF.

The chain joins TRBV5-1 to TRBJ2-5; tentative D call: TRBD1 (6 bases). TRBJ2-7 matches the DNA end more closely, so the J call is doubtful. CDR1 is SGHRS and CDR2 is YFSETQ in the germline V gene. The CDR3 has 15 amino acids. CDR3 protein: CASSSAGTNFDEQYF. The CDR3 DNA reads as TGCGCCAGCAGCTCTGCAGGGACAAATTTTGACGAGCAGTACTTC.

This chain links TRBV13 with TRBJ2-7, with 9 bases fitting TRBD1. CDR1 is PRHDT, CDR2 FYEKMQ, per germline (reference sequence). The CDR3 consists of 17 residues. V lost 5 bases and J lost 3; bases outside the gene matches: 14. The CDR3: CASSLLLGTGQFYEQYF. CDR3 DNA: TGTGCCAGCAGCCTCTTATTAGGGACAGGGCAATTCTACGAGCAGTACTTC.

V is TRBV7-2 and J is TRBJ2-2, with a tentative D call TRBD2 (6 bases). Germline V lookup: CDR1 SGHTA, CDR2 FQGNSA. V was trimmed by 2 bases and J by 7 bases, leaving 14 bases between them. The CDR3 loop spans 15 amino acids. This CDR3 is CASSLLPGAVGELFF. The CDR3 region has the DNA TGTGCCAGCAGCTTATTACCGGGAGCGGTCGGGGAGCTGTTTTTT.

The chain combines TRBV30 with TRBJ1-4, with a weak D call TRBD1 (5 bases). Germline V gene data show CDR1 as GTSNPN and CDR2 as SVGIG (reference sequence). V shed 1 base and J shed 4 bases, with 13 bases lying between them. This CDR3 comprises 15 residues. The CDR3 here is CAWSGMTEINEKLFF. The CDR3 region has the DNA TGTGCCTGGAGTGGCATGACAGAGATTAATGAAAAACTGTTTTTT. The variable domain in full, with the rest retrieved from reference TRBV30 and TRBJ1-4, is SQTIHQWPATLVQPVGSPLSLECTVEGTSNPNLYWYRQAAGRGLQLLFYSVGIGQISSEVPQNLSASRPQDRQFILSSKKLLLSDSGFYLCAWSGMTEINEKLFFGSGTQLSVL.

This clonotype has only a few counts. The chain uses TRBV6-6 and TRBJ1-2; 9 bases line up with TRBD1. The CDR3 length is 13 residues. CDR1 is MNHNY and CDR2 is SVGAGI in the germline V gene (reference sequence). Trimming cost V 2 bases and J 13 bases; bases outside gene matches: 8. DNA of the CDR3: TGTGCCAGCAGTTACCGAGGGACAGGGAGTTCCACCTTC. It is translated as CASSYRGTGSSTF.

This chain links TRBV29-1 with TRBJ2-7; 7 bases are shared with TRBD1. After removal of 1 base from V and 5 bases from J, the junction contained 2 bases not matched to a gene. Germline V gene sequence: CDR1 SQVTM, CDR2 ANQGSEA. The CDR3 length is 12 residues. The CDR3 bases are TGCAGCGTTGAAGTGGGGACAGACGAGCAGTACTTC. It translates to CSVEVGTDEQYF.

This clonotype was counted once. J is TRBJ2-7 and V is TRBV9; 7 positions match TRBD2. V shed 0 bases and J 7 bases; nucleotides not matched to a gene: 13. CDR3 size: 16 residues. CDR1 and CDR2 (germline): SGDLS, YYNGEE. As DNA, the CDR3 is TGTGCCAGCAGCGTAGGTTTCGGGAGGAGTTACAATGAGCAGTACTTC. Protein: CASSVGFGRSYNEQYF.

The J gene is TRBJ2-7, the V gene TRBV6-2 or TRBV6-3; 11 nucleotides line up with TRBD2. The CDR3 loop spans 15 amino acids. J was trimmed by 7 bases and V by 5 bases; bases with no gene match: 10. CDR1 and CDR2 (germline): MNHEY, SVGEGT. In DNA, the CDR3 is TGTGCCAGCAGTCTAGCGGGAGGCCACTTACGAGAGCAGTACTTC. Its translation: CASSLAGGHLREQYF.

The CDR3 protein is CASSWGQATDTQYF. The CDR3 nucleotides read TGCGCCAGCAGCTGGGGACAGGCCACAGATACGCAGTATTTT. The chain joins TRBV5-1 to TRBJ2-3; 8 bases align to TRBD1. Losses at the gene ends were 3 bases for V and 2 bases for J; bases not matched to a gene: 2. The CDR3 spans 14 residues. Germline CDR1 and CDR2: SGHRS and YFSETQ.

This clonotype was detected ten times or more. This chain connects TRBV28 to TRBJ2-7, with D uncertain. Trimming left V 6 bases short and J 7 bases short, with 13 bases between. Germline V gene lookup returns CDR1 MDHEN and CDR2 SYDVKM. There are 12 residues in the CDR3. The CDR3 sequence is CASREQLKEQYF. The CDR3 nucleotides read TGTGCCAGCAGAGAACAGTTAAAAGAGCAGTACTTC.

The chain is built from TRBV20-1 and TRBJ2-1, with 7 nucleotides matching TRBD2. The germline V gene has CDR1 DFQATT and CDR2 SNEGSKA (reference sequence). V lost 5 bases to trimming and J lost 8 bases; unmatched junction nucleotides: 12. The CDR3 is 14 amino acids. CDR3 in amino acids: CSARWGGVRYEQFF. Written as DNA, the CDR3 is TGCAGTGCTCGTTGGGGGGGGGTTAGGTATGAGCAGTTCTTC.